Listed below are T cell receptor beta chains from one sample, sequenced in a study of T cells expressing NK-cell markers. TCRdb derives one entry per CDR3 protein from the 5' RACE reads, leaving out DNA. The table lists 500,000 to 700,000 distinct CDR3 sequences. Sequenced: blood T cells: a sorted CD56 or NKG2C T cell subset, CD4+ or CD8+ T cells, or bulk PBMC T cells (not recorded which). All receptors come from a man aged 18-30 years in good health. Each CDR3 is given with its conserved first and last residue.

v_call	j_call	cdr3_aa
TRBV15	TRBJ1-4	CATSSGTGDEKLFF
TRBV5-1	TRBJ2-1	CASSSREGGSYNEQFF
TRBV4-3	TRBJ2-1	CASSQGALAAYNEQFF
TRBV15	TRBJ2-1	CATSLDGMTYNEQFF
TRBV11-2	TRBJ2-1	CASSLGVLAGRSSYNEQFF
TRBV20-1	TRBJ2-5	CSARVYTSGVKQETQYF
TRBV27	TRBJ2-2	CASRTRQGPTGELFF
TRBV7-2	TRBJ2-7	CASSGGWEQYF
TRBV6-5	TRBJ1-4	CASSYQGLNEKLFF
TRBV20-1	TRBJ2-1	CSARDFAGLGNEQFF
TRBV4-1	TRBJ1-5	CASSQVLSRNNQPQHF
TRBV10-3	TRBJ1-5	CAISEGQGVQPQHF
TRBV4-2	TRBJ2-2	CASSHGPNPNLRTNTGELFF
TRBV27	TRBJ2-7	CASSLSPERSPSEQYF
TRBV30	TRBJ2-2	CAWSPVGELFF
TRBV20-1	TRBJ2-1	CSAPNKPGGQEQFF
TRBV7-2	TRBJ2-1	CASSLGTGYSYNEQFF
TRBV20-1	TRBJ1-5	CSASSLPGSRKQPQHF
TRBV20-1	TRBJ2-1	CSAEAQRLVQYNEQFF
TRBV7-6	TRBJ2-1	CASSLVSLDSSHEQFF
TRBV12-3/TRBV12-4	TRBJ2-1	CASSRLSGSSYNEQFF
TRBV20-1	TRBJ2-3	CSARKPSGFTDTQYF
TRBV4-1	TRBJ2-1	CASSQGFRDRGTNEQFF
TRBV11-2	TRBJ2-6	CASSLNSPSSGANVLTF
TRBV6-2/TRBV6-3	TRBJ2-4	CASSNPDRTKNIQYF
TRBV29-1	TRBJ1-2	CSADRPNYGYTF
TRBV20-1	TRBJ2-5	CSARDLPSGQETQYF
TRBV5-5	TRBJ2-3	CASSFPSGSPGADTQYF
TRBV12-3/TRBV12-4	TRBJ2-5	CASSLGTSGRETQYF
TRBV10-3	TRBJ2-1	CAISEEGGGVGEQFF
TRBV29-1	TRBJ2-1	CSVQKLAGEADEQFF
TRBV20-1	TRBJ1-4	CSAPRQGREKLFF
TRBV3-1	TRBJ2-3	CASSPSPGTGSDTQYF
TRBV4-2	TRBJ2-2	CASSRESIGPTGELFF
TRBV20-1	TRBJ2-1	CNKLAGGKSSYNEQFF
TRBV20-1	TRBJ2-1	CSAITRAGGPHEQFF
TRBV7-6	TRBJ2-5	CASSLYQDGGGETQYF
TRBV15	TRBJ2-3	CATSSLADTQYF
TRBV7-8	TRBJ2-1	CASSSGRGLATTYNEQFF
TRBV20-1	TRBJ2-3	CSATLGLGYDTQYF
TRBV11-2	TRBJ2-2	CASSSPSGTTSNTGELFF
TRBV10-1	TRBJ1-5	CASSTGDRGNQPQHF
TRBV4-1	TRBJ2-3	CASSPVGQGVGTDTQYF
TRBV12-3/TRBV12-4	TRBJ2-1	CASSLVGQQKPNEQFF
TRBV14	TRBJ2-1	CASSQVGGSIYNEQFF
TRBV29-1	TRBJ1-2	CSVEDPGKGKAYGYTF
TRBV20-1	TRBJ1-1	CSARRRQAYTEAFF
TRBV6-1	TRBJ1-2	CASSRKKRRDNYGYTF
TRBV5-1	TRBJ2-7	CASSLFTGAYEQYF
TRBV20-1	TRBJ2-5	CSARPGLAGGETQYF
TRBV6-5	TRBJ2-3	CASSYLLAGGPSDTQYF
TRBV14	TRBJ2-1	CASSLADVSSYNEQFF
TRBV29-1	TRBJ2-1	CSVIGMRAVEQFF
TRBV6-5	TRBJ2-5	CASSFGLAGVETQYF
TRBV20-1	TRBJ2-2	CSADRTGELFF